Given below is one TCR beta chain in context. Its antigen remains unidentified. Primers for the PCR totalled 60 Vbeta and 13 Jbeta. Per the original data handling: The count from a later analysis was some 83 million unique TCR beta chains, some 10 million of them shared. Produced via immunoSEQ multiplex PCR; TCRdb's table is partial and in-frame only. That table supplies the V and J calls and clone size; D and trimming were determined from the DNA. Of 150,000 to 200,000 clones listed, 84% are singletons. The sample is drawn from a study of cytomegalovirus exposure and HLA in healthy donors. Background on the study: A preliminary data release comprised tens of millions of unique TCRs obtained from HLA-typed donors.

Regarding the study as a whole: Some V segments, including TRBV6-2 and TRBV6-3, were excluded as indistinguishable. One later analysis reportedly identified an Asian-associated ancestry cluster that showed fewer N-insertions than the roughly 600-donor mean.

The CDR3 sequence is 18 residues long. Trimming left V 2 bases short and J 2 bases short, with 23 bases between. CDR1 and CDR2 from the germline V gene are SGHRS and YFSETQ. The sample comprised PBMCs. This rearrangement joins TRBV5-1 to TRBJ2-7; D ambiguous. This TCR was sampled from a man aged 25-45 years in good health and CMV-seronegative. The CDR3 DNA is TGCGCCAGCAGCTTTTTCCCCTCAACATCAACAGATGCCTACGAGCAGTACTTC. Its translation: CASSFFPSTSTDAYEQYF. Full variable domain (missing parts from reference TRBV5-1 and TRBJ2-7): KAGVTQTPRYLIKTRGQQVTLSCSPISGHRSVSWYQQTPGQGLQFLFEYFSETQRNKGNFPGRFSGRQFSNSRSEMNVSTLELGDSALYLCASSFFPSTSTDAYEQYFGPGTRLTVT.